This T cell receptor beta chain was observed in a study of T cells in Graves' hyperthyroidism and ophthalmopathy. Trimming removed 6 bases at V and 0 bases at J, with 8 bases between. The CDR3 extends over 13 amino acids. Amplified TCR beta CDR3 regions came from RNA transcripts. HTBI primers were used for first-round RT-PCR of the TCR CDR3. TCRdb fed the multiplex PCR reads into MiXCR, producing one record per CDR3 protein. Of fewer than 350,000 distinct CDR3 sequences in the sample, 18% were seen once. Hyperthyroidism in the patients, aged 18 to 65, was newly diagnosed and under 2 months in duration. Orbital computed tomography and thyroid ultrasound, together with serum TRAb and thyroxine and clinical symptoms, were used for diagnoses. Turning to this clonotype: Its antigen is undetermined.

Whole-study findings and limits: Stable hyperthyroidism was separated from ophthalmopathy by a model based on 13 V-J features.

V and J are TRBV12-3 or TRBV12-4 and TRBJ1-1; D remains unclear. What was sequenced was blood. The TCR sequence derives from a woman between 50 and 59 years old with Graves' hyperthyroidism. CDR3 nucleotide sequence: TGTGCCAGCAGACACGACATGAACACTGAAGCTTTCTTT. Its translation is CASRHDMNTEAFF.